This T cell receptor (beta chain) was retrieved from a study of beta chain features in type 1 diabetes. Notes on the study in general: For Type 1 diabetes patients, all four CD4+ subsets carried TCRB CDR3s that were moderately but significantly shorter. There was a possibility that cDNA sequencing over-represented cells with high TCR expression.

The whole isolated RNA underwent reverse transcription, so sequencing captured expressed TCRB transcripts. TCRdb keeps only in-frame clones here, not all; method: immunoSEQ multiplex PCR. The table records some 700,000 clones, roughly 13% of them present only once. Turning to this clone: The target antigen is unknown.

The TCR was taken from a man aged 18 to 29 with type 1 diabetes. The sample taken for sequencing was naive CD4+ T cells from blood.

CDR3 sequence (DNA): TGTGCCAGCAGCATGGCTGAGCGGCTGTGGGCCAACGTCCTGACTTTC. Residues: CASSMAERLWANVLTF. The rearrangement uses TRBV7-2 and TRBJ2-6, with a tentative D call TRBD2 (5 bases). V was pared by 5 bases and J by 5 bases, with 16 bases between. Germline lookup yields CDR1 SGHTA and CDR2 FQGNSA. This CDR3 has 16 amino acids.